The 30 T cell receptor beta chains below all came from one sample that was sequenced in a study of T-cell memory formation after mild COVID-19. TCRdb passed the 5' RACE reads through MiXCR, listing each CDR3 protein once. There are fewer than 200,000 distinct CDR3 sequences in the sample; around 20% occur only once, and more than 3% lies in the top ten. Sequences were obtained from PBMCs or a T cell subset sorted from them (not recorded which). The receptors derive from a man aged 18 to 29 who had mild COVID-19 (a few samples of this study predate the infection). Cell type and time point are not known.

This clonotype was seen only a few times. The rearrangement uses TRBV7-2 and TRBJ2-1; no clear D gene. CDR3 size: 13 residues. CDR1 is SGHTA, CDR2 FQGNSA, per germline. V was shortened by 2 bases and J by 4 bases, with 6 bases between the two germline ends. CDR3 amino acids: CASSLYGYNEQFF. CDR3 nucleotides: TGTGCCAGCAGCTTATACGGATACAATGAGCAGTTCTTC.

V is TRBV3-1 and J is TRBJ1-1, with 10 bases fitting TRBD1. The germline V gene encodes CDR1 LGHDT and CDR2 YNNKEL (reference sequence). The CDR3 runs to 14 residues. The trim removed 3 bases at V and 7 bases at J, leaving 5 bases unmatched. CDR3 coding DNA: TGTGCCAGCAGCCAGACAGGGGGCGAAGGTGAAGCTTTCTTT. It translates to CASSQTGGEGEAFF.

Turning to this clonotype: Germline is not matched at one junction end, which may reflect a read error. CDR3 amino acids: CASSLVPAPNEALF. For the CDR3, the DNA is TGTGCCAGCAGCTTAGTCCCGGCCCCCAATGAAGCTTTATTT. The gene calls are TRBV7-3 and TRBJ1-1, with D hard to call. Germline CDR1 is SGHTA and CDR2 is FQGTGA. The CDR3 consists of 14 residues.

The chain links TRBV29-1 to TRBJ1-1; D is unclear. This CDR3 has 15 residues. Trimming left V 5 bases short and J 0 bases short, with 16 bases between. Germline V gives CDR1 SQVTM, CDR2 ANQGSEA. CDR3 DNA sequence: TGCAGCGTTAGTCCGGGATGGGGTATGAACACTGAAGCTTTCTTT. This codes for CSVSPGWGMNTEAFF.

A few counts support this clonotype. In nucleotides, the CDR3 is TGTGCCATCTGTCCAGGGGTTACGGGTGAGCAGTTCTTC. Protein: CAICPGVTGEQFF. The chain couples TRBV10-3 to TRBJ2-1, with a possible D match to TRBD1 (6 bases). Per germline, CDR1 ENHRY and CDR2 SYGVKD. The CDR3 is 13 residues long. V was trimmed by 8 bases and J by 9 bases, leaving 17 bases between them.

This rearrangement joins TRBV20-1 to TRBJ2-3; 7 bases agree with TRBD2. Unmatched junction bases numbered 4, after V lost 5 bases and J lost 2 bases. Per germline, CDR1 DFQATT and CDR2 SNEGSKA (reference sequence). This CDR3 is built from 13 residues. The CDR3 loop reads CSAVRDYTDTQYF. The CDR3 region has the DNA TGCAGTGCTGTCCGGGACTACACAGATACGCAGTATTTT.

The genes are TRBV5-6 and TRBJ2-2; D is possibly TRBD2 (6 bases). Germline V lookup: CDR1 SGHDT, CDR2 YYEEEE. This CDR3 region has 15 residues. Deletions cut 4 bases from V and 6 bases from J, with 16 bases between. In DNA form, the CDR3 reads TGTGCCAGCAGCCCCTGGAGAGGGGAGGCCGGGGAGCTGTTTTTT. Encoded protein: CASSPWRGEAGELFF.

This clonotype was recorded a few times. The chain couples TRBV27 to TRBJ1-1, with TRBD1 matching over 9 bases. The germline V gene encodes CDR1 MNHEY and CDR2 SMNVEV (reference sequence). The CDR3 sequence is 17 residues long. J was trimmed by 1 base and V by 4 bases; bases with no gene match: 10. CDR3 DNA: TGTGCCAGCAGTTCGGGACAGGGAGGGTGGAGGAACACTGAAGCTTTCTTT. This sequence encodes CASSSGQGGWRNTEAFF.

This clonotype showed up just a few times. The chain links TRBV5-1 to TRBJ2-1; TRBD2 is a possible D gene (6 bases). The CDR3 covers 17 residues. From germline, CDR1 is SGHRS and CDR2 YFSETQ. V lost 9 bases and J lost 0, with 22 bases in between. CDR3 bases: TGCGCCACCCGACGGGGGATAGACTGGGTCTCCTACAATGAGCAGTTCTTC. Translation: CATRRGIDWVSYNEQFF.

J is TRBJ2-5 and V is TRBV20-1; D could derive from TRBD1 or TRBD2 (5 bases each). This CDR3 comprises 12 residues. CDR1 is DFQATT, CDR2 SNEGSKA, per germline (reference sequence). V was cut by 0 bases and J by 5 bases, with 7 bases left in between. The chain's CDR3 is CSARDGAETQYF. The CDR3 coding sequence is TGCAGTGCTAGAGACGGGGCGGAGACCCAGTACTTC.

This clonotype was seen a few times. V and J are TRBV19 and TRBJ1-1; D may be TRBD1 (5 bases). Germline V gene data show CDR1 as LNHDA and CDR2 as SQIVND (reference sequence). Trimming pared 7 bases from V and 3 bases from J, leaving 12 bases between. The CDR3 spans 13 residues. The CDR3 bases are TGTGCCAGTAAAATTGGGGCATACACTGAAGCTTTCTTT. Amino acids: CASKIGAYTEAFF.

This clonotype has just a few counts. The J gene is TRBJ1-1, the V gene TRBV5-1; D gene unclear. Germline-derived CDR1 and CDR2 are SGHRS and YFSETQ. V was clipped by 0 bases and J by 0 bases, with 12 bases between them. CDR3 length: 16 residues. The CDR3 coding sequence is TGCGCCAGCAGCTTGGTTCTGGGAGGCATGAACACTGAAGCTTTCTTT. It translates to CASSLVLGGMNTEAFF.

The rearrangement uses TRBV11-2 and TRBJ1-4, with D unclear. Germline V lookup: CDR1 SGHAT, CDR2 FQNNGV. This CDR3 contains 17 residues. V was cut by 5 bases and J by 3 bases, with 19 bases left in between. The CDR3 region has the DNA TGTGCCAGCAGCCTTCTTAGAGCGGCAGGCCCTAATGAAAAACTGTTTTTT. Amino acid sequence: CASSLLRAAGPNEKLFF.

The V call is TRBV30, the J call TRBJ1-1; D is uncertain. The CDR3 is 13 residues long. The V end was cut by 1 base, the J end by 1 base, with 7 bases between. In germline, CDR1 is GTSNPN, CDR2 SVGIG (reference sequence). The CDR3: CAWSEGGNTEAFF. The CDR3 bases are TGTGCCTGGAGTGAAGGTGGGAACACTGAAGCTTTCTTT.

The chain is built from TRBV12-3 or TRBV12-4 and TRBJ1-1; D not certain. V dropped 2 bases and J dropped 4 bases, with 8 bases sitting between them. The CDR3 sequence is 13 residues long. The CDR3 protein is CASSLREITEAFF. The CDR3 DNA sequence: TGTGCCAGCAGTTTACGAGAGATCACTGAAGCTTTCTTT.

The V call is TRBV4-3, the J call TRBJ1-6; the match to TRBD1 covers 8 bases. Germline V CDR1 and CDR2: LGHNA, YSLEER. The J segment lost 9 bases and the V segment lost 3 bases, leaving 1 base of the junction unmatched. The CDR3 loop spans 13 amino acids. CDR3 bases: TGCGCCAGCAGCCAGGGGACAGGTTCACCCCTCCACTTT. Protein sequence: CASSQGTGSPLHF.

The genes are TRBV12-3 or TRBV12-4 and TRBJ2-7, with a tentative D call TRBD1 (6 bases). Trimming took off 3 bases at V and 1 base at J, with 7 bases between the two ends. CDR3 size: 13 residues. The DNA for the CDR3 is TGTGCCAGCAGTTTCGGACAGTCCTACGAGCAGTACTTC. Protein product: CASSFGQSYEQYF.

The rearrangement uses TRBV19 and TRBJ2-5; possibly TRBD1 or TRBD2 for D (5 bases each). Trimming removed 5 bases from V and 5 bases from J, with 15 bases in between. The CDR3 has 14 amino acids. Germline V gives CDR1 LNHDA, CDR2 SQIVND (reference sequence). CDR3 coding DNA: TGTGCCAGTAGTTTCCTTCGGGGCGGGGAGACCCAGTACTTC. This gives the protein CASSFLRGGETQYF.

This clonotype was counted at least ten times. This chain joins TRBV12-3 or TRBV12-4 and TRBJ2-7; unclear D gene. V dropped 6 bases and J dropped 5 bases, with 11 bases sitting between them. The CDR3 spans 12 residues. The CDR3 loop reads CASSSRRNEQYV. DNA of the CDR3: TGTGCCAGCAGCTCGCGGCGGAACGAGCAGTACGTC.

The chain employs TRBV12-3 or TRBV12-4 and TRBJ1-5; unclear D gene. This CDR3 has 13 amino acids. V gave up 3 bases and J gave up 7 bases, with 10 bases separating them. The CDR3 region has the DNA TGTGCCAGCAGTTTCCTCTCCGCCCAGCCCCAGCATTTT. This gives the protein CASSFLSAQPQHF.

The J gene is TRBJ2-7, the V gene TRBV25-1, with 8 nucleotides matching TRBD2. Germline CDR1 MGHDK, CDR2 SYGVNS. V lost 4 bases and J lost 2; bases outside the gene matches: 1. This CDR3 is 13 amino acids long. As DNA, the CDR3 is TGTGCCAGCAGTGTCGGGGGGGCCTACGAGCAGTACTTC. Protein: CASSVGGAYEQYF.

This clonotype was seen a few times. The V call is TRBV5-1, the J call TRBJ2-3; D gene unclear. Deletions cut 4 bases from V and 6 bases from J, with 12 bases between. The CDR3 loop spans 13 amino acids. Germline V CDR1 and CDR2: SGHRS, YFSETQ. DNA for the CDR3: TGCGCCAGCAGCGTACAGAGATCGGATACGCAGTATTTT. This codes for CASSVQRSDTQYF.

In its sample, this clonotype was seen a few times. The chain combines TRBV7-6 with TRBJ1-6; a possible D gene is TRBD1 (6 bases). V lost 0 bases and J 8 bases, leaving 17 bases between the germline ends. Germline V lookup: CDR1 SGHVS, CDR2 FNYEAQ. The CDR3 has 17 residues. This CDR3 reads CASSLADPTRGYSPLHF. The DNA of the CDR3 is TGTGCCAGCAGCTTAGCCGACCCTACAAGGGGGTATTCACCCCTCCACTTT.

This clonotype came up a few times. The V and J genes are TRBV6-1 and TRBJ2-3; D gene uncertain. V dropped 8 bases and J dropped 5 bases, with 14 bases sitting between them. The length of the CDR3 is 13 residues. Germline CDR1 is MNHNS and CDR2 is SASEGT. DNA of the CDR3: TGTGCCAGCGGCGCGAATTATTTAGATACGCAGTATTTT. It codes for CASGANYLDTQYF.

CDR3 in DNA: TGTGCCAGCAGTGAAGTACTTAAGGGGCAGACCGGGGAGCTGTTTTTT. Its protein is CASSEVLKGQTGELFF. V usage is TRBV6-1 and J usage is TRBJ2-2; maybe TRBD1 (5 bases). Germline V CDR1 and CDR2: MNHNS, SASEGT. Trimming shortened V by 1 base and J by 5 bases, and 14 bases separated the two germline ends. The CDR3 runs to 16 residues.

In this sample, this clonotype turned up a few times. The gene calls are TRBV7-8 and TRBJ2-5, with a possible D match to TRBD2 (5 bases). Trimming shortened V by 7 bases and J by 1 base, and 13 bases separated the two germline ends. CDR1 SGHVS and CDR2 FQNEAQ come from the germline V gene. The CDR3 extends over 14 amino acids. CDR3 sequence: CASTQRNLQETQYF. The CDR3 coding sequence is TGTGCCAGCACCCAGCGGAACCTCCAAGAGACCCAGTACTTC.

The CDR3 coding sequence is TGCGCCAGCAGCTTTTTGGCGGGGGCCAACACAGATACGCAGTATTTT. As protein: CASSFLAGANTDTQYF. The chain recombines TRBV5-1 with TRBJ2-3, with D possibly TRBD2 on 7 matching bases. The CDR3 has 16 amino acids. The V end was cut by 2 bases, the J end by 2 bases, with 15 bases between. From germline, CDR1 is SGHRS and CDR2 YFSETQ.

V and J are TRBV19 and TRBJ2-7; 10 nucleotides match TRBD1. The CDR3 spans 14 residues. The junction had 7 bases not matched to a gene; V was cut back by 5 bases and J by 6 bases. From germline, CDR1 is LNHDA and CDR2 SQIVND (reference sequence). The CDR3 protein is CASSASTGGGEQYV. In DNA, the CDR3 is TGTGCCAGTAGTGCGTCGACAGGGGGCGGCGAGCAGTACGTC.

The chain is built from TRBV4-1 and TRBJ2-3; 7 bases match TRBD1. J was trimmed by 4 bases and V by 0 bases; bases with no gene match: 7. CDR3 size: 16 residues. The germline V gene encodes CDR1 MGHRA and CDR2 YSYEKL. CDR3 nucleotides: TGCGCCAGCAGCCAAGACTGGGACAGAGGCGCAGATACGCAGTATTTT. It codes for CASSQDWDRGADTQYF.

The CDR3 nucleotides read TGTGCCAGCAGTTACCAGGCCCACGCTGAAGCTTTCTTT. This codes for CASSYQAHAEAFF. The chain has TRBV6-2 or TRBV6-3 and TRBJ1-1; no firm D call. Germline assignment: CDR1 MNHEY and CDR2 SVGEGT. Trimming pared 2 bases from V and 6 bases from J, leaving 10 bases between. CDR3 size: 13 residues.